These T cell receptor beta chains were read from a single sample in a study of blood T cells in healthy people across ages. TCRdb passed the 5' RACE reads through MiXCR, listing each CDR3 protein once. The sample consists of 540,000 or so distinct CDR3 sequences, approximately 25% of them appearing once. These data also formed part of another study, on T cells of mothers and their children.

Source material: blood. Every receptor here comes from a boy between 10 and 17 years old in good health. Both conserved end residues are part of each CDR3. D genes are given only for firm matches. Clone size is not always given. Where it is, it says once, few, many or a class for expanded clones.

cdr3_nt,cdr3_aa,d_call,clone_size,j_call,v_call
TGTGCCAGCAGCCAAGGACAGGGGTTGCATGGCTACACCTTC,CASSQGQGLHGYTF,TRBD1,.,TRBJ1-2,TRBV4-2
TGTGCCAGCAGTTTGGAATTCCAAGAGACCCAGTACTTC,CASSLEFQETQYF,.,.,TRBJ2-5,TRBV28
TGTGCCACCAGTGACCTCCGGGCTAGCGGGACGGCTGAATTCTCCTACAATGAGCAGTTCTTC,CATSDLRASGTAEFSYNEQFF,TRBD2,.,TRBJ2-1,TRBV24-1
TGCGCCAGCAGCTTGTTCCCTGGGGCGGGCGTGATAAATGAGCAGTTCTTC,CASSLFPGAGVINEQFF,.,.,TRBJ2-1,TRBV5-1
TGTGCCAGCAGCCCATATCTAGGGTACCCCTACGAGCAGTACTTC,CASSPYLGYPYEQYF,.,.,TRBJ2-7,TRBV14
TGCAGCGCCCAATTGAGCGGGTCCGGACCGGAGACCCAGTACTTC,CSAQLSGSGPETQYF,.,many,TRBJ2-5,TRBV29-1
TGTGCCAGTAGTATCGACAGGGGAGAGTACGAGCAGTACTTC,CASSIDRGEYEQYF,TRBD1,few,TRBJ2-7,TRBV19
TGTGCCAGCAGCCCAAGACTAGGGCTCGCCGGGGAGCTGTTTTTT,CASSPRLGLAGELFF,.,few,TRBJ2-2,TRBV11-2
TGTGCCAGCAGGTCGGTCAGGGCGTACGAGCAGTACTTC,CASRSVRAYEQYF,.,few,TRBJ2-7,TRBV27
TGCGCCAGCAGCGAGGGGGTACAGGGCACTGAAGCTTTCTTT,CASSEGVQGTEAFF,.,few,TRBJ1-1,TRBV5-1
TGCAGTGCTAGTTCCCTGGCTAGCCGCGAGCAGTACTTC,CSASSLASREQYF,.,.,TRBJ2-7,TRBV20-1
TGTGCCAGCAGTCCACGACTCATTCAAGAGACCCAGTACTTC,CASSPRLIQETQYF,.,.,TRBJ2-5,TRBV6-1
TGTGCCAGCAGTTCTCCCGGGACAGAATCCTACGAGCAGTACTTC,CASSSPGTESYEQYF,TRBD1,.,TRBJ2-7,TRBV27
TGTGCCACCAGTGCCGCCGTTTTTGGCAAGCAGTACTTC,CATSAAVFGKQYF,.,.,TRBJ2-7,TRBV24-1
TGCAGTGCTGGCGACAGCTCCTACGAGCAGTACTTC,CSAGDSSYEQYF,.,few,TRBJ2-7,TRBV20-1
TGTGCCAGCAGTGGACAGGCGATGCGGTCTGAAGCTTTCTTT,CASSGQAMRSEAFF,.,.,TRBJ1-1,TRBV25-1
TGTGCCAGCAGCCCGCACTTCTGGACAGCGAGCTCCTACAATGAGCAGTTCTTC,CASSPHFWTASSYNEQFF,.,.,TRBJ2-1,TRBV11-2
TGTGCCAGCAGTTTATCAGGGGGTGAGACCCATTACTTC,CASSLSGGETHYF,.,.,TRBJ2-5,TRBV27
TGTGCCAGCCCGCTTGGGAGGATAGCGGGAGGGCCTCGGTACAATGAGCAGTTCTTC,CASPLGRIAGGPRYNEQFF,TRBD2,.,TRBJ2-1,TRBV28
TGTGCCAGCAGTTTAAGGGGCGGGGAAAACATTCAGTACTTC,CASSLRGGENIQYF,.,few,TRBJ2-4,TRBV12-3/TRBV12-4
TGCAGCGTGAAGACCGGGACAAAACACGAGCAGTACTTC,CSVKTGTKHEQYF,.,.,TRBJ2-7,TRBV29-1
TGTGCCAGCAAATTGGGGGGAGCCGGGGAGCTGTTTTTT,CASKLGGAGELFF,.,few,TRBJ2-2,TRBV28
TGCGCCAGCAGCGCTCCCGCCGGGGATAGCAATCAGCCCCAGCATTTT,CASSAPAGDSNQPQHF,.,few,TRBJ1-5,TRBV4-1
TGTGCCAGCAGCTTTCAGGGCCGGGGGGATTCACCCCTCCACTTT,CASSFQGRGDSPLHF,.,.,TRBJ1-6,TRBV7-9
TGTGCCAGCAGCCCTTCCGGGACACCTAACTACGAGCAGTACTTC,CASSPSGTPNYEQYF,.,.,TRBJ2-7,TRBV11-2
TGCAGTGCTAGAGTGCAGGAACATCAGCCCCAGCATTTT,CSARVQEHQPQHF,.,many,TRBJ1-5,TRBV20-1
TGCAGCGTCCGTCCACGGGACAGTGATCACGAGCAGTACTTC,CSVRPRDSDHEQYF,TRBD1,.,TRBJ2-7,TRBV29-1
TGTGCCAGCAGCTCAGAGGGACAGATGAACACTGAAGCTTTCTTT,CASSSEGQMNTEAFF,TRBD1,few,TRBJ1-1,TRBV7-6
TGTGCCAGCAGTTTAGAGGACGGACGCTACAATGGGCAGTTCTTC,CASSLEDGRYNGQFF,.,.,TRBJ2-1,TRBV6-2/TRBV6-3
TGCGCCAGCAGCCAAGTCGGGGCTCAGCACACCGGGGAGCTGTTTTTT,CASSQVGAQHTGELFF,.,few,TRBJ2-2,TRBV4-1
TGTGCCAGCAGTTCCACTTACTATGGCTACACCTTC,CASSSTYYGYTF,.,.,TRBJ1-2,TRBV6-6